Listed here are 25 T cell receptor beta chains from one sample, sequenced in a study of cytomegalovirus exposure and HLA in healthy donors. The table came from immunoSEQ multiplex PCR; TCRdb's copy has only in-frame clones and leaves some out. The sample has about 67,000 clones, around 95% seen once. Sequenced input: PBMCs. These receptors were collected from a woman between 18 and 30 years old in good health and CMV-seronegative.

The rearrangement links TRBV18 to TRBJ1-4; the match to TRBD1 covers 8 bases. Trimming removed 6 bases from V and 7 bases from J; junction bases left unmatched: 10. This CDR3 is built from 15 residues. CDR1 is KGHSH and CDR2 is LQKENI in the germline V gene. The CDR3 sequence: CASSQRQGAGEKLFF. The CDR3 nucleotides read TGTGCCAGCTCTCAAAGGCAGGGGGCAGGTGAAAAACTGTTTTTT. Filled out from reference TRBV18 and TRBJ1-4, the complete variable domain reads NAGVMQNPRHLVRRRGQEARLRCSPMKGHSHVYWYRQLPEEGLKFMVYLQKENIIDESGMPKERFSAEFPKEGPSILRIQQVVRGDSAAYFCASSQRQGAGEKLFFGSGTQLSVL.

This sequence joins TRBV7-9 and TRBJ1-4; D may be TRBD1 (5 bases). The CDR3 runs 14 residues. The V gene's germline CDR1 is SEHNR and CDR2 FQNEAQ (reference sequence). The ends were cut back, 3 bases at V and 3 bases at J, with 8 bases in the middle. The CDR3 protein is CASSFGGANEKLFF. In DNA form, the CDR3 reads TGTGCCAGCAGCTTCGGGGGGGCTAATGAAAAACTGTTTTTT.

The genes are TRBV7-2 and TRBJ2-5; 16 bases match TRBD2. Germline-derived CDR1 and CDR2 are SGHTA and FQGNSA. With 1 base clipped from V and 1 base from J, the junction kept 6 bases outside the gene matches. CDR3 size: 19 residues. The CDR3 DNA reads TGTGCCAGCAGCTTAGTTTCGGGACTAGCGGGGGGGGGCCAAGAGACCCAGTACTTC. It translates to CASSLVSGLAGGGQETQYF.

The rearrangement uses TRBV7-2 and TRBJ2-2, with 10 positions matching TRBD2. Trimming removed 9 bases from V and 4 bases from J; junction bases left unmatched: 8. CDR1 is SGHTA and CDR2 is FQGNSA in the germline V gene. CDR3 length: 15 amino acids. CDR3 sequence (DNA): TGTGCCAGTATAGCGGGGGGCCAGACCACCGGGGAGCTGTTTTTT. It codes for CASIAGGQTTGELFF. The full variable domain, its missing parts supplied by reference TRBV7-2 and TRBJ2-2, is GAGVSQSPSNKVTEKGKDVELRCDPISGHTALYWYRQSLGQGLEFLIYFQGNSAPDKSGLPSDRFSAERTGGSVSTLTIQRTQQEDSAVYLCASIAGGQTTGELFFGEGSRLTVL.

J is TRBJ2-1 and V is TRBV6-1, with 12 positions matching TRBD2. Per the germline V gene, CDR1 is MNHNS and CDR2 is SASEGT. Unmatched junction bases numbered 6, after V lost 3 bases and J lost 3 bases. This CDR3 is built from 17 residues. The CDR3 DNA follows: TGTGCCAGCAGTGAGGGGCTAGCGGGGGGGTTCTACAATGAGCAGTTCTTC. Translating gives CASSEGLAGGFYNEQFF.

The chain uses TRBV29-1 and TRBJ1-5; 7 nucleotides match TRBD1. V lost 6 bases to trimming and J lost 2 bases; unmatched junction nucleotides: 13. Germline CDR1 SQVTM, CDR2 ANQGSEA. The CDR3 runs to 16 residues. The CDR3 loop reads CSVLLSATGGNQPQHF. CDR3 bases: TGCAGCGTCCTACTCTCCGCTACAGGGGGCAATCAGCCCCAGCATTTT.

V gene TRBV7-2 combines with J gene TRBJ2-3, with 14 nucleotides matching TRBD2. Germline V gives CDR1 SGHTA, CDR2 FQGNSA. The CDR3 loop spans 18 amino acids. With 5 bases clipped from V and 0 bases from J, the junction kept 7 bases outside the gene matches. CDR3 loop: CASSRLAGGSASTDTQYF. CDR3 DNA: TGTGCCAGCAGCCGACTAGCGGGGGGGTCTGCTAGCACAGATACGCAGTATTTT.

The CDR3 region is CASSPQGNQPQHF. Written as DNA, the CDR3 is TGTGCCAGCAGCCCCCAGGGTAATCAGCCCCAGCATTTT. The rearrangement links TRBV7-3 to TRBJ1-5, with TRBD1 as a possible D gene (5 bases). The CDR3 extends over 13 amino acids. The V gene lost 5 bases and the J gene lost 4 bases, with 9 bases spanning the gap. Looked up from germline, CDR1 is SGHTA and CDR2 is FQGTGA. The full variable domain, rest sourced from reference TRBV7-3 and TRBJ1-5, is GAGVSQTPSNKVTEKGKYVELRCDPISGHTALYWYRQSLGQGPEFLIYFQGTGAADDSGLPNDRFFAVRPEGSVSTLKIQRTERGDSAVYLCASSPQGNQPQHFGDGTRLSIL.

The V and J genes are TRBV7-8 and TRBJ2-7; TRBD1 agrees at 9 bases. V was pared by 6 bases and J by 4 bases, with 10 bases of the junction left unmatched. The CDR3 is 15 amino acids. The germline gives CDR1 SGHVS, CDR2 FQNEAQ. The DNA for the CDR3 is TGTGCCAGCAGACTACTGGGACAGGGATTGTACGAGCAGTACTTC. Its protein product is CASRLLGQGLYEQYF. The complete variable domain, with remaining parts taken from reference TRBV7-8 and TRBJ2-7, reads GAGVSQSPRYKVAKRGQDVALRCDPISGHVSLFWYQQALGQGPEFLTYFQNEAQLDKSGLPSDRFFAERPEGSVSTLKIQRTQQEDSAVYLCASRLLGQGLYEQYFGPGTRLTVT.

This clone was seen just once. CDR3 bases: TGTGCCAGCAGCCAGTCGCCTGACAGGGTCTTGACTGGGGCCAACGTCCTGACTTTC. Its translation: CASSQSPDRVLTGANVLTF. V usage is TRBV5-5 and J usage is TRBJ2-6; 7 bases are a match to TRBD1. From germline, CDR1 is SGHKS and CDR2 YYEKEE (reference sequence). V lost 4 bases to trimming and J lost 2 bases; unmatched junction nucleotides: 15. The CDR3 loop spans 19 amino acids.

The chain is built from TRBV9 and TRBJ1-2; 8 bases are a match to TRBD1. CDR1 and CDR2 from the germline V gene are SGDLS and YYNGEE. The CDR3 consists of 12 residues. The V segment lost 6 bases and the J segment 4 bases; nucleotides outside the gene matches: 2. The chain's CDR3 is CASTDRVYGYTF. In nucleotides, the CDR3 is TGTGCCAGCACGGACAGGGTCTATGGCTACACCTTC.

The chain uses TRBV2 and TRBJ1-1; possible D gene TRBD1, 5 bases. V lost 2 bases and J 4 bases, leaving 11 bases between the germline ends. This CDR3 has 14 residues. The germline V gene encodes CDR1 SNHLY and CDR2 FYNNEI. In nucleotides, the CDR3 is TGTGCCAGCAGTGAACAGGGCCGGCGCACTGAAGCTTTCTTT. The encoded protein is CASSEQGRRTEAFF. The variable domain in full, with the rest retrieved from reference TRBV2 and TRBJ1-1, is EPEVTQTPSHQVTQMGQEVILRCVPISNHLYFYWYRQILGQKVEFLVSFYNNEISEKSEIFDDQFSVERPDGSNFTLKIRSTKLEDSAMYFCASSEQGRRTEAFFGQGTRLTVV.

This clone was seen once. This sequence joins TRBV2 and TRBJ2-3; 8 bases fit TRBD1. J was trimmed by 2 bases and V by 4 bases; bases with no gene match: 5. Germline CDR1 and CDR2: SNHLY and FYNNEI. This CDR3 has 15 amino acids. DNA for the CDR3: TGTGCCAGCAGTGCTGACAGGGGATTCACAGATACGCAGTATTTT. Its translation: CASSADRGFTDTQYF.

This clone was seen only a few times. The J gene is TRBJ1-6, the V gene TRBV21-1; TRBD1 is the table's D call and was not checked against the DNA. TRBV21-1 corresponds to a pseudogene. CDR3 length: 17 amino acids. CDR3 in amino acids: CASSPRLRGRHNSPLHF. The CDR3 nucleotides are TGTGCCAGCAGCCCCCGACTTAGGGGGCGGCATAATTCACCCCTCCACTTT.

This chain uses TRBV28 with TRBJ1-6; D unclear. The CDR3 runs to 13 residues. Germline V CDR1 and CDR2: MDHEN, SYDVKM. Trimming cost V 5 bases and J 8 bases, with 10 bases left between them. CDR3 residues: CASSPRTYSPLHF. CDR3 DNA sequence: TGTGCCAGCAGTCCAAGGACTTATTCACCCCTCCACTTT.

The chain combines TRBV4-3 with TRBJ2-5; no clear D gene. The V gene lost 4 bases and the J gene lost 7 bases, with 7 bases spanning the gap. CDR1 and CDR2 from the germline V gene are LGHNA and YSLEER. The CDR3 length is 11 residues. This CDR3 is CASSPGGTQYF. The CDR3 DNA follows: TGCGCCAGCAGCCCCGGCGGGACCCAGTACTTC.

The CDR3 reads CAWTRERGGTEAFF. CDR3 nucleotide sequence: TGTGCCTGGACCCGAGAGAGAGGGGGCACTGAAGCTTTCTTT. The chain carries TRBV30 and TRBJ1-1, with D possibly matching TRBD1 (6 bases). There are 14 residues in the CDR3. Germline loops: CDR1 GTSNPN, CDR2 SVGIG (reference sequence). V was shortened by 4 bases and J by 4 bases, with 16 bases between the two germline ends. The full variable domain, with the rest looked up from reference TRBV30 and TRBJ1-1, is SQTIHQWPATLVQPVGSPLSLECTVEGTSNPNLYWYRQAAGRGLQLLFYSVGIGQISSEVPQNLSASRPQDRQFILSSKKLLLSDSGFYLCAWTRERGGTEAFFGQGTRLTVV.

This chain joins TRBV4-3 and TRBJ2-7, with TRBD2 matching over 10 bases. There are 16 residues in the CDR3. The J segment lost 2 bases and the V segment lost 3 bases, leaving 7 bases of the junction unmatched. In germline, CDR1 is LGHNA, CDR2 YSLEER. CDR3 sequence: CASSHVTSGATYEQYF. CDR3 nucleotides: TGCGCCAGCAGCCACGTTACTAGCGGGGCTACCTACGAGCAGTACTTC.

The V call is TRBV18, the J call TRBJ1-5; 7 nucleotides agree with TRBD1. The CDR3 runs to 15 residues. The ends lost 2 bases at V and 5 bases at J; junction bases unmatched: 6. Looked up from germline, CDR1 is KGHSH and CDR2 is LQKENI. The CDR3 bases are TGTGCCAGCTCACCAACGGGACAGTCATATCAGCCCCAGCATTTT. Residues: CASSPTGQSYQPQHF.

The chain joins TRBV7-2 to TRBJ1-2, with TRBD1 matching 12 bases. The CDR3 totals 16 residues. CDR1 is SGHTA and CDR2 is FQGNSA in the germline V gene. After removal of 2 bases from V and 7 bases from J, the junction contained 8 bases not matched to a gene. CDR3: CASSLPGQGAGIGYTF. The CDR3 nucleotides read TGTGCCAGCAGCTTACCGGGACAGGGGGCTGGAATTGGCTACACCTTC.

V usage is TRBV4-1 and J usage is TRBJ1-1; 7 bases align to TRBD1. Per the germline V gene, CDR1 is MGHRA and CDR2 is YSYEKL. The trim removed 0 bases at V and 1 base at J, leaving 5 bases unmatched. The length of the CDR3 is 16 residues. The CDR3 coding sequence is TGCGCCAGCAGCCAAGAGTCCAGGGGGAGGAACACTGAAGCTTTCTTT. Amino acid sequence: CASSQESRGRNTEAFF.

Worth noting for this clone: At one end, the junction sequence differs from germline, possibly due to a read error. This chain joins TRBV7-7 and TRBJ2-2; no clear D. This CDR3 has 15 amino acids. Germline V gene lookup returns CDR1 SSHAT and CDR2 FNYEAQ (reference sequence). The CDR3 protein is CASSQQSWNTGELFF. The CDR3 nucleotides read TGTGCTAGCAGCCAACAGAGCTGGAACACCGGGGAGCTGTTTTTT.

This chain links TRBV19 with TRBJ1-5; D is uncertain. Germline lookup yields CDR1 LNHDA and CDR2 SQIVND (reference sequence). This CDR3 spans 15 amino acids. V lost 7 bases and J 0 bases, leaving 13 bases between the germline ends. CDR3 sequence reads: CASNLLPNSNQPQHF. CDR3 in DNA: TGTGCCAGTAATTTACTCCCGAATAGCAATCAGCCCCAGCATTTT.

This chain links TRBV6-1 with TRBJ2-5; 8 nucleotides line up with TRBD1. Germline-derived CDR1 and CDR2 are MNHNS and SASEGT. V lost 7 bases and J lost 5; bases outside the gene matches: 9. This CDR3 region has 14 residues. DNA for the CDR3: TGTGCCAGCACCATGGACAGGGCTGGGGAGACCCAGTACTTC. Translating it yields CASTMDRAGETQYF.

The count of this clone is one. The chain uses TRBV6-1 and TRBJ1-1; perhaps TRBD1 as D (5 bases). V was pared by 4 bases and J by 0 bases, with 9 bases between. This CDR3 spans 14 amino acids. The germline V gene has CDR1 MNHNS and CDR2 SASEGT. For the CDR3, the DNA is TGTGCCAGCAGTGCCGACAGATTGAACACTGAAGCTTTCTTT. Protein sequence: CASSADRLNTEAFF.